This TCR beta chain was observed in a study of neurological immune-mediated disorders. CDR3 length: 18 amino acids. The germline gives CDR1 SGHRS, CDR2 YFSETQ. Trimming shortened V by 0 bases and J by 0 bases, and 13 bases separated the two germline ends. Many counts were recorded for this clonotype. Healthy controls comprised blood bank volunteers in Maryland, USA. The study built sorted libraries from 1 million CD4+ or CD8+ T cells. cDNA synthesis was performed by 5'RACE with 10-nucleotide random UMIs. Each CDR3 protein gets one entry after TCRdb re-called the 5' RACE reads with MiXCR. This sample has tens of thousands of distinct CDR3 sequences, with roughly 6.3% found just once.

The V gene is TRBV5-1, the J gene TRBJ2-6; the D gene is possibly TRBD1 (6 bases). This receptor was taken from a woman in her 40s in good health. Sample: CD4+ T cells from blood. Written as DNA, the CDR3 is TGCGCCAGCAGCTTGGTATCACAGGGACCCTCTGGGGCCAACGTCCTGACTTTC. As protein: CASSLVSQGPSGANVLTF.